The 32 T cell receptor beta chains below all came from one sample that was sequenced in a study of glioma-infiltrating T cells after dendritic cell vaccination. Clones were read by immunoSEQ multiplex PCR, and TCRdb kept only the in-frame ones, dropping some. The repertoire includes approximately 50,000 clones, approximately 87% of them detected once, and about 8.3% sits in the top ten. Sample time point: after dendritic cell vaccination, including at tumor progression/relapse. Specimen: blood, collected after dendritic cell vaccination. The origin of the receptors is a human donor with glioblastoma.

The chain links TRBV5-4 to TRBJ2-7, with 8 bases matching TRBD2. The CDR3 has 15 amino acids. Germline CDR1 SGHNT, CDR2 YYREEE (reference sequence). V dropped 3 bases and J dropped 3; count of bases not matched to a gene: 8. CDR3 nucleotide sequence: TGTGCCAGCAGCTCCGACAGCGGGGGTTTCTACGAGCAGTACTTC. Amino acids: CASSSDSGGFYEQYF.

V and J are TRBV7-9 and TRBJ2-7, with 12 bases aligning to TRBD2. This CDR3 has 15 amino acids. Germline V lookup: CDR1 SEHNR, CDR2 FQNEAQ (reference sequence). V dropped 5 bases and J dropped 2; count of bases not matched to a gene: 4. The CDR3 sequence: CASSQTSGGPYEQYF. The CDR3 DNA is TGTGCCAGCAGCCAGACTAGCGGGGGCCCCTACGAGCAGTACTTC. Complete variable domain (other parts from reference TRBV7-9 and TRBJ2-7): DTGVSQNPRHKITKRGQNVTFRCDPISEHNRLYWYRQTLGQGPEFLTYFQNEAQLEKSRLLSDRFSAERPKGSFSTLEIQRTEQGDSAMYLCASSQTSGGPYEQYFGPGTRLTVT.

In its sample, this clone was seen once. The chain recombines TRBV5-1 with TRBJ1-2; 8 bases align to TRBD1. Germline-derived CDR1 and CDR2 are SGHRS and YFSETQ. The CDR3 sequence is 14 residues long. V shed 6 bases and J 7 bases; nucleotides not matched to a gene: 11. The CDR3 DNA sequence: TGCGCCAGCACATCCACCGGGACAGGTGTTGGCTACACCTTC. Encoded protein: CASTSTGTGVGYTF.

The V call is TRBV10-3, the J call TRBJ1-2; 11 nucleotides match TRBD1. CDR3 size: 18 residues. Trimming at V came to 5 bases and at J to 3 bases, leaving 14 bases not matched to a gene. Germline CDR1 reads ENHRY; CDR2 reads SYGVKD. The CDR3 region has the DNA TGTGCCATCAGTCCTAACGGACAGGGGGCAAGCGAGTACTATGGCTACACCTTC. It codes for CAISPNGQGASEYYGYTF.

The CDR3 loop reads CASSVGGADTDTQYF. CDR3 coding DNA: TGTGCCAGCAGCGTAGGCGGGGCGGACACAGATACGCAGTATTTT. The chain recombines TRBV9 with TRBJ2-3, with D possibly TRBD2 on 6 matching bases. V was pared by 0 bases and J by 2 bases, with 10 bases between. This CDR3 spans 15 amino acids. Per the germline V gene, CDR1 is SGDLS and CDR2 is YYNGEE. Using reference TRBV9 and TRBJ2-3 for the parts outside the CDR3, the full variable domain is DSGVTQTPKHLITATGQRVTLRCSPRSGDLSVYWYQQSLDQGLQFLIQYYNGEERAKGNILERFSAQQFPDLHSELNLSSLELGDSALYFCASSVGGADTDTQYFGPGTRLTVL.

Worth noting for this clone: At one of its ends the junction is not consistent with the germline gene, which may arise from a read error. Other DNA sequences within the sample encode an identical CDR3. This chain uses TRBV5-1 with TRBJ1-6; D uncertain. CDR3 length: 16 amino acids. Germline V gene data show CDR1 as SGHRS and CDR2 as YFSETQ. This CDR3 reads CASSLDEAVPNSPLHF. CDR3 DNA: TGCGCCAGCAGCTTGGACGAGGCAGTACCTAATTCCCCCCTCCACTTT.

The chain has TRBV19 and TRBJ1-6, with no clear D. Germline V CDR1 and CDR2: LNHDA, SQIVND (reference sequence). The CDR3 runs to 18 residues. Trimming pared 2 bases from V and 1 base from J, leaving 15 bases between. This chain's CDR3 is CASSILRIRESYNSPLHF. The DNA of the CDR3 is TGTGCCAGTAGTATACTCCGTATCCGGGAGTCCTATAATTCACCCCTCCACTTT.

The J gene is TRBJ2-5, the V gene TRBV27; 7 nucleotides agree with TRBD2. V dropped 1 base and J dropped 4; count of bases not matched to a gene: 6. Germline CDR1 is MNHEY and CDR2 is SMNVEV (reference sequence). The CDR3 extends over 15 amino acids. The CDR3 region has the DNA TGTGCCAGCAGTTTATTCGGCGGGGGAGGAGAGACCCAGTACTTC. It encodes CASSLFGGGGETQYF.

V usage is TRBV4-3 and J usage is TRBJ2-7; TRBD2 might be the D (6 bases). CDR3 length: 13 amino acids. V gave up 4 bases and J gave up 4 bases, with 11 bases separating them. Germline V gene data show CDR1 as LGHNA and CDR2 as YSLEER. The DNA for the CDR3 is TGCGCCAGCAGCCGAGACCGGGGGTACGAGCAGTACTTC. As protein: CASSRDRGYEQYF.

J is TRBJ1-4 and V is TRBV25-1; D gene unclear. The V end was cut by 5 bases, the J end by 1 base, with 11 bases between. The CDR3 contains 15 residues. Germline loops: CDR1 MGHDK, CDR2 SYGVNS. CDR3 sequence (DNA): TGTGCCAGCAGTTACACTAGGGAAACTAATGAAAAACTGTTTTTT. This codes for CASSYTRETNEKLFF.

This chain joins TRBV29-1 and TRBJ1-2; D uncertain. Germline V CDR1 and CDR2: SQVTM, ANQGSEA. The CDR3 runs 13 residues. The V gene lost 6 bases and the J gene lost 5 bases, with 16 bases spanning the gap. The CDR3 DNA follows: TGCAGCGTCCCGGCGGATATTACTTATGGCTACACCTTC. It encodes CSVPADITYGYTF.

The CDR3: CASRIGRSSYEQYF. In DNA form, the CDR3 reads TGCGCCAGCAGGATCGGAAGGAGCTCCTACGAGCAGTACTTC. This chain joins TRBV5-1 and TRBJ2-7, with D unresolved. V was trimmed by 5 bases and J by 0 bases, leaving 12 bases between them. CDR1 SGHRS and CDR2 YFSETQ come from the germline V gene. CDR3 size: 14 residues.

The CDR3 protein is CASSAVRGSGEQFF. DNA for the CDR3: TGTGCCAGCAGCGCCGTGAGGGGGTCGGGTGAGCAGTTCTTC. The V and J genes are TRBV11-2 and TRBJ2-1; the D gene is possibly TRBD1 (6 bases). The germline gives CDR1 SGHAT, CDR2 FQNNGV. CDR3 length: 14 amino acids. Trimming took 5 bases from V and 9 from J, leaving 17 bases between them.

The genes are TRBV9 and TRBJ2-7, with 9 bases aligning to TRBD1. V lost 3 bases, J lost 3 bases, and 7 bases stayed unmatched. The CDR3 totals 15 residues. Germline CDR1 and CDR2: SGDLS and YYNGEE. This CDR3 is CASSGRDRDNYEQYF. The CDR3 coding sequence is TGTGCCAGCAGCGGGAGGGACAGGGACAACTACGAGCAGTACTTC.

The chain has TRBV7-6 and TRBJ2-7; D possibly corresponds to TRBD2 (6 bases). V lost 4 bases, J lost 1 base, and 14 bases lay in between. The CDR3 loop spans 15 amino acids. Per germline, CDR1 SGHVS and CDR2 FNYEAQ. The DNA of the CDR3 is TGTGCCAGCAGCTCAGTTCCGGGAGCATCCTACGAGCAGTACTTC. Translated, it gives CASSSVPGASYEQYF. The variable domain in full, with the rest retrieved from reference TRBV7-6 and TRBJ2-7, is GAGVSQSPRYKVTKRGQDVALRCDPISGHVSLYWYRQALGQGPEFLTYFNYEAQQDKSGLPNDRFSAERPEGSISTLTIQRTEQRDSAMYRCASSSVPGASYEQYFGPGTRLTVT.

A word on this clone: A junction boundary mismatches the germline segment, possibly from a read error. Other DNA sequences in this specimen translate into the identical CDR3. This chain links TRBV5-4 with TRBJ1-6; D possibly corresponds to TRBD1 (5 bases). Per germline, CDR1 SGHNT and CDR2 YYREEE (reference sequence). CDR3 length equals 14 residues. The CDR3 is CASSPDNYNSPLHF. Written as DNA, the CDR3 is TGTGCCAGCAGCCCGGACAACTATAATTCCCCCCTCCACTTT. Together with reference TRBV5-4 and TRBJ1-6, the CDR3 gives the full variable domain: ETGVTQSPTHLIKTRGQQVTLRCSSQSGHNTVSWYQQALGQGPQFIFQYYREEENGRGNFPPRFSGLQFPNYSSELNVNALELDDSALYLCASSPDNYNSPLHFGNGTRLTVT.

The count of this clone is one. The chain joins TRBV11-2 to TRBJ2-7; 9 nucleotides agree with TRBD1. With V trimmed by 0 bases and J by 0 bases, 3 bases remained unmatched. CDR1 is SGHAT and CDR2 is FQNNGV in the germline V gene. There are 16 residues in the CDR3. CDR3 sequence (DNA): TGTGCCAGCAGCTTAGATTGGGGACAGGGCTCCTACGAGCAGTACTTC. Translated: CASSLDWGQGSYEQYF.

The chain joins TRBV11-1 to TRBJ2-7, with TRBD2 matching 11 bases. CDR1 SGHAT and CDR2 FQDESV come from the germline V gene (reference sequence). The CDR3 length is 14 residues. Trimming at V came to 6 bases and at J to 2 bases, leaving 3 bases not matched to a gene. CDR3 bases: TGTGCCAGCAGTCGGACTAGCGGGCCCTACGAGCAGTACTTC. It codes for CASSRTSGPYEQYF.

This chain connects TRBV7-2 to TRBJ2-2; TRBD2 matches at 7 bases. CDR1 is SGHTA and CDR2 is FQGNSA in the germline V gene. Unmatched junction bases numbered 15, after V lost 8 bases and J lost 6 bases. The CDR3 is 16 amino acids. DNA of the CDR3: TGTGCCAGCTCTCCTCGGCTCAGCGGGGTAGCCGGGGAGCTGTTTTTT. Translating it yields CASSPRLSGVAGELFF.

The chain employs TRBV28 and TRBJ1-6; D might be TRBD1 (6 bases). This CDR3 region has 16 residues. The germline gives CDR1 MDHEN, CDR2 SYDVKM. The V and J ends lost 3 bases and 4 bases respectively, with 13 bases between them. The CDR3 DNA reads TGTGCCAGCAGTTTCGGCGGGGGCGGATATAATTCACCCCTCCACTTT. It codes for CASSFGGGGYNSPLHF.

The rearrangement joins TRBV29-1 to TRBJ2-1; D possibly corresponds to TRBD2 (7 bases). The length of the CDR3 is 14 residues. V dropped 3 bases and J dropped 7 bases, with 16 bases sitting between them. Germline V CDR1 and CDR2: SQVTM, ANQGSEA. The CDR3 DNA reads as TGCAGCGTTGATCCGGGGGGCTTCGCTAATGAGCAGTTCTTC. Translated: CSVDPGGFANEQFF.

The CDR3 reads CAWSSYRGYGYTF. The CDR3 nucleotides are TGTGCCTGGAGTTCCTATAGGGGCTATGGCTACACCTTC. The gene calls are TRBV30 and TRBJ1-2; tentatively, D is TRBD1 (5 bases). V lost 2 bases and J 4 bases, leaving 11 bases between the germline ends. Germline lookup yields CDR1 GTSNPN and CDR2 SVGIG (reference sequence). The CDR3 contains 13 residues.

The CDR3 region is CAWALGQRYNEQFF. Written as DNA, the CDR3 is TGTGCCTGGGCCTTGGGACAGCGTTACAATGAGCAGTTCTTC. The chain has TRBV30 and TRBJ2-1, with 7 bases that match TRBD1. The trim removed 5 bases at V and 4 bases at J, leaving 8 bases unmatched. CDR3 length: 14 residues. Germline V gene sequence: CDR1 GTSNPN, CDR2 SVGIG (reference sequence).

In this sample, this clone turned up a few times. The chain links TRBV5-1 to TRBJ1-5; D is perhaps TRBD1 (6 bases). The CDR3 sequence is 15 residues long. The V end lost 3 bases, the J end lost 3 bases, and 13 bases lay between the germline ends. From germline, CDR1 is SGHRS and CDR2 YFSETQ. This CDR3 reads CASSWDGQPNQPQHF. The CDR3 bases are TGCGCCAGCAGCTGGGACGGACAGCCCAATCAGCCCCAGCATTTT.

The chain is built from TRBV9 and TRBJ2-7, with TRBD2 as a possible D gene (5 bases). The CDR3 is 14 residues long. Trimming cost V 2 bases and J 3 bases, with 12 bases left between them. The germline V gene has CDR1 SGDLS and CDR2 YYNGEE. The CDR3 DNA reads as TGTGCCAGCAGCGTCACGGGGAGCAACTACGAGCAGTACTTC. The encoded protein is CASSVTGSNYEQYF.

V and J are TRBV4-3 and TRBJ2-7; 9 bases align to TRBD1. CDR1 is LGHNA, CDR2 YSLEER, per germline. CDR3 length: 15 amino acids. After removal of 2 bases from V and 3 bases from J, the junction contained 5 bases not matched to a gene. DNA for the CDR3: TGCGCCAGCAGCCAACTGACAGGGGGACACTACGAGCAGTACTTC. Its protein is CASSQLTGGHYEQYF.

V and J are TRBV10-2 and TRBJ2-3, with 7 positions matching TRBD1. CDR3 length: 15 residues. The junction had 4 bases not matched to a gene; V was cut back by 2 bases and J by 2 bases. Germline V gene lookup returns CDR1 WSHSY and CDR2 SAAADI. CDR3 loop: CASSEEGADTDTQYF. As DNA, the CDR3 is TGCGCCAGCAGTGAGGAGGGGGCGGACACAGATACGCAGTATTTT.

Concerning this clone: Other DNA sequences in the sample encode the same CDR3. Written as DNA, the CDR3 is TGTGCCAGCAATCGACTGACAGGGGGGGTTTCACCCCTCCACTTT. Its translation: CASNRLTGGVSPLHF. The V gene is TRBV28, the J gene TRBJ1-6; 9 positions match TRBD1. Trimming removed 7 bases from V and 9 bases from J; junction bases left unmatched: 10. Germline CDR1 MDHEN, CDR2 SYDVKM. This CDR3 is built from 15 residues.

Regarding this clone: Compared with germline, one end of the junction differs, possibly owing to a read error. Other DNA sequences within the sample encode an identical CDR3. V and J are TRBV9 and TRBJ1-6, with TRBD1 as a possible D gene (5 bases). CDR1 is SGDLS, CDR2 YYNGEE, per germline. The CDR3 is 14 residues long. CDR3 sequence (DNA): TGTGCCAGCAGCGGGGACTCGGGGAATTCCCCCCTCCACTTT. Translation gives CASSGDSGNSPLHF.

Written as DNA, the CDR3 is TGTGCCAGCAGCCGAAAAAGCGGGGGGCAGGGAGATACGCAGTATTTT. Its translation: CASSRKSGGQGDTQYF. This rearrangement joins TRBV4-2 to TRBJ2-3; 9 bases are shared with TRBD2. V gave up 4 bases and J gave up 5 bases; unmatched junction bases: 10. This CDR3 spans 16 amino acids. Germline loops: CDR1 LGHNA, CDR2 YNFKEQ.

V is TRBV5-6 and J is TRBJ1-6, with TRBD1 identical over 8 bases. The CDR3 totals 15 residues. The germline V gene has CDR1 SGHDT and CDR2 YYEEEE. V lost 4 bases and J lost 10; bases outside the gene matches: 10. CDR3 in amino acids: CASSPLGTGESPLHF. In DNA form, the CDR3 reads TGTGCCAGCAGCCCCCTTGGGACAGGCGAATCACCCCTCCACTTT.

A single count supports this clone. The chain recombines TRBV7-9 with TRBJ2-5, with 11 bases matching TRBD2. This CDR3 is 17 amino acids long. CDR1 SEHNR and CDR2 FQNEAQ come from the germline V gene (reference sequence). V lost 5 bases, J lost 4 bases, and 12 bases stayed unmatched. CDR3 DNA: TGTGCCAGCAGCAAGGGTACTAGCGGGGGTGATCGAGAGACCCAGTACTTC. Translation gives CASSKGTSGGDRETQYF.